Shown below are 5 T cell receptor beta chains from a single sample sequenced in a study of CD8 T cells in ankylosing spondylitis. The study, taken as a whole, reports: A motif in TCR beta, a set of eight highly homologous variants, appeared characteristic of ankylosing spondylitis blood.

TCRdb reanalysed the 5' RACE reads using MiXCR and keeps one entry per CDR3 protein. The sample shows more than 650,000 distinct CDR3 sequences, approximately 10% of them seen only once. No antigens are known for them. Sequencing was done on a sample of blood, either unsorted or a sorted T cell fraction (not recorded which). These TCRs come from a male donor with ankylosing spondylitis.

The rearrangement uses TRBV20-1 and TRBJ2-1, with D perhaps TRBD2 (5 bases). Trimming stripped 6 bases from V and 1 base from J, with 10 bases between. CDR3 length: 13 residues. Germline-derived CDR1 and CDR2 are DFQATT and SNEGSKA (reference sequence). The CDR3 spells CSAPGLSYNEQFF. Here the CDR3 DNA reads TGCAGTGCACCTGGACTGTCCTACAATGAGCAGTTCTTC.

The chain employs TRBV7-3 and TRBJ1-5; D is uncertain. This CDR3 has 13 amino acids. Germline lookup yields CDR1 SGHTA and CDR2 FQGTGA. V lost 3 bases and J 7 bases, leaving 10 bases between the germline ends. CDR3 DNA: TGTGCCAGCAGCTTCAGTTTCTCACAGCCCCAGCATTTT. This encodes CASSFSFSQPQHF.

The V gene is TRBV7-9, the J gene TRBJ1-1; 8 bases map to TRBD1. The germline V gene encodes CDR1 SEHNR and CDR2 FQNEAQ (reference sequence). V lost 2 bases to trimming and J lost 4 bases; unmatched junction nucleotides: 6. This CDR3 has 15 residues. CDR3 residues: CASSLQGAVSTEAFF. The CDR3 nucleotides are TGTGCCAGCAGCTTACAGGGGGCGGTTAGCACTGAAGCTTTCTTT.

Ten or more counts support this clonotype. The chain links TRBV12-3 or TRBV12-4 to TRBJ2-3, with TRBD1 identical over 8 bases. The ends lost 0 bases at V and 12 bases at J; junction bases unmatched: 5. CDR3 length: 13 amino acids. The CDR3 here is CASSLAIDRGQYF. The DNA for the CDR3 is TGTGCCAGCAGTTTAGCGATAGACAGGGGACAGTATTTT.

This clonotype was seen a single time. The chain carries TRBV5-6 and TRBJ2-3; 8 bases are shared with TRBD2. Trimming at V came to 1 base and at J to 5 bases, leaving 3 bases not matched to a gene. The CDR3 extends over 14 amino acids. CDR1 and CDR2 (germline): SGHDT, YYEEEE. The CDR3 nucleotides read TGTGCCAGCAGCTTGCGGGAGGGGGGAGATACGCAGTATTTT. Its protein product is CASSLREGGDTQYF.